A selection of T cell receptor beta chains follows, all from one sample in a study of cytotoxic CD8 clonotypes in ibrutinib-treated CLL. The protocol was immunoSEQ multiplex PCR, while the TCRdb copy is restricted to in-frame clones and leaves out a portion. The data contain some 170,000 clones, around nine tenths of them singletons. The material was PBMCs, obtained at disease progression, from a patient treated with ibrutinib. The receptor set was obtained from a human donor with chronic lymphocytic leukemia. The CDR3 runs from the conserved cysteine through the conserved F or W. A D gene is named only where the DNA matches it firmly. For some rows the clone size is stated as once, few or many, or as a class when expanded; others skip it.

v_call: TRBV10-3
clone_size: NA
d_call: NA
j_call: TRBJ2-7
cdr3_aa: CAISRIGGDNSYEQYF
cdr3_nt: TGTGCCATCAGTAGAATAGGGGGGGACAACTCCTACGAGCAGTACTTC

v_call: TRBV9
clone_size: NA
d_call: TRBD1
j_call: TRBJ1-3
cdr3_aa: CASSVDVTGGFSGNTIYF
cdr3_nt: TGTGCCAGCAGCGTAGATGTAACAGGGGGTTTCTCTGGAAACACCATATATTTT

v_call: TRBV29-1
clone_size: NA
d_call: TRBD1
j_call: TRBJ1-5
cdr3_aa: CSVLQGAGQPQHF
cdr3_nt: TGCAGCGTCCTACAGGGGGCAGGGCAGCCCCAGCATTTT

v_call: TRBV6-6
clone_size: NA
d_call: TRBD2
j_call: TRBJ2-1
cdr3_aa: CASIAGARHNEQFF
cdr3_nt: TGTGCCAGCATAGCGGGAGCAAGACACAATGAGCAGTTCTTC

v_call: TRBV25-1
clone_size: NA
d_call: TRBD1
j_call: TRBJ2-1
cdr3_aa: CASSRRQGSSYNEQFF
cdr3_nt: TGTGCCAGCAGTAGACGACAGGGGAGCTCCTACAATGAGCAGTTCTTC

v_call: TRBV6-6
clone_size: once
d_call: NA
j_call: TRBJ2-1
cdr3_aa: CASRSAGADEQFF
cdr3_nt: TGTGCCAGCAGATCTGCGGGGGCGGATGAGCAGTTCTTC

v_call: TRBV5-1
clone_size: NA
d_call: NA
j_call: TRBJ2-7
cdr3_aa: CASSLEGTGHPSYEQYF
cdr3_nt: TGCGCCAGCAGCTTGGAGGGTACAGGGCACCCTTCCTACGAGCAGTACTTC

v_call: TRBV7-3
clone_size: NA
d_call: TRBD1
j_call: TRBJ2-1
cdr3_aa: CASSLGQGGNEQFF
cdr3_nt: TGTGCCAGCAGCTTAGGACAGGGGGGTAATGAGCAGTTCTTC

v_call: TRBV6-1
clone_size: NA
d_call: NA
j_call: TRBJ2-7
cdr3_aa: CASSEGDPALRGQYF
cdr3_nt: TGTGCCAGCAGTGAAGGGGACCCTGCTCTAAGGGGGCAGTACTTC

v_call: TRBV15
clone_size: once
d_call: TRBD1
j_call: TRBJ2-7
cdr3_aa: CATSRGGTGFYEQYF
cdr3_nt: TGTGCCACCAGCAGAGGGGGGACAGGGTTCTACGAGCAGTACTTC

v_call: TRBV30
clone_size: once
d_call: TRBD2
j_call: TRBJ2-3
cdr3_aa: CAWSVGLAGEDTQYF
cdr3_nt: TGTGCCTGGAGTGTCGGACTAGCGGGAGAAGATACGCAGTATTTT

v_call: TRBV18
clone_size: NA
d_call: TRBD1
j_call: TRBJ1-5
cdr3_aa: CASSPDRGNQPQHF
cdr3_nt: TGTGCCAGCTCACCGGACAGGGGTAATCAGCCCCAGCATTTT

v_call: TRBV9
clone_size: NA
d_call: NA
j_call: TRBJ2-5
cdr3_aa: CASSVAWLSETQYF
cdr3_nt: TGTGCCAGCAGCGTAGCTTGGTTGTCGGAGACCCAGTACTTC

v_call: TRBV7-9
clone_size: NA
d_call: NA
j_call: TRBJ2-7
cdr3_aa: CASSSLRGDSFDEQYF
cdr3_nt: TGTGCCAGCAGCTCCCTTCGAGGGGACTCGTTTGACGAGCAGTACTTC